The next 25 T cell receptor beta chains were all read from a single sample in a study of long-term antiretroviral therapy in people with HIV. Survey level was the resolution at which the v3.0 immunoSEQ assay ran. Only in-frame clones appear in the TCRdb table, and some are missing; sequencing was by immunoSEQ multiplex PCR. This sample yields 35,000 or so clones, of which under 90% are seen a single time; roughly 7.3% belongs to the top ten. This sample comprised unsorted PBMCs, obtained 0.4 years before starting antiretroviral therapy. The origin of the receptors is a man younger than 30 with HIV.

The J gene is TRBJ1-3, the V gene TRBV11-2, with D possibly matching TRBD1 (5 bases). From germline, CDR1 is SGHAT and CDR2 FQNNGV. V was pared by 8 bases and J by 8 bases, with 16 bases between. CDR3 length: 13 amino acids. DNA of the CDR3: TGTGCCAGCCCGGGGACCCCGGGGGACACCATATATTTT. Protein sequence: CASPGTPGDTIYF.

This clone is a singleton in its sample. The chain employs TRBV6-6 and TRBJ2-5; unclear D gene. The CDR3 has 15 residues. V was shortened by 6 bases and J by 2 bases, with 16 bases between the two germline ends. CDR1 is MNHNY, CDR2 SVGAGI, per germline (reference sequence). The CDR3 region has the DNA TGTGCCAGCAGGCCCTTGGGCCCCGGGCAAGAGACCCAGTACTTC. Translation gives CASRPLGPGQETQYF.

Concerning this clone itself: An end of the junction differs from the germline gene, which may be a read error. V and J are TRBV15 and TRBJ2-1, with D tentatively TRBD1 (5 bases). Germline-derived CDR1 and CDR2 are LNHNV and YYDKDF (reference sequence). This CDR3 region has 15 residues. The CDR3 spells CATSRDQGQLASGIF. The CDR3 DNA sequence: TGTGCCACCAGCAGAGATCAAGGACAACTGGCCTCGGGCATCTTC.

V and J are TRBV19 and TRBJ2-7, with D maybe TRBD1 (7 bases). The CDR3 is made up of 15 amino acids. V lost 4 bases, J lost 2 bases, and 15 bases lay in between. CDR1 and CDR2 from the germline V gene are LNHDA and SQIVND (reference sequence). CDR3 sequence (DNA): TGTGCCAGTAGTACCGGGGGACAGCCGACCTACGAGCAGTACTTC. It yields the protein CASSTGGQPTYEQYF.

V and J are TRBV27 and TRBJ2-1; 7 nucleotides match TRBD2. In germline, CDR1 is MNHEY, CDR2 SMNVEV (reference sequence). J gave up 6 bases and V 1 base, and 3 bases lay outside the gene matches. The length of the CDR3 is 14 residues. CDR3 sequence reads: CASSLWSGGNEQFF. The CDR3 DNA follows: TGTGCCAGCAGTTTATGGTCGGGGGGCAATGAGCAGTTCTTC.

V is TRBV5-6 and J is TRBJ2-5; 7 positions match TRBD1. The CDR3 sequence is 14 residues long. Germline CDR1 SGHDT, CDR2 YYEEEE. V lost 1 base, J lost 2 bases, and 2 bases stayed unmatched. CDR3 region: CASSLRDRQETQYF. CDR3 coding DNA: TGTGCCAGCAGCTTGCGGGACAGACAAGAGACCCAGTACTTC. The complete variable domain, with remaining parts taken from reference TRBV5-6 and TRBJ2-5, reads DAGVTQSPTHLIKTRGQQVTLRCSPKSGHDTVSWYQQALGQGPQFIFQYYEEEERQRGNFPDRFSGHQFPNYSSELNVNALLLGDSALYLCASSLRDRQETQYFGPGTRLLVL.

The chain is built from TRBV28 and TRBJ1-1; D uncertain. The CDR3 sequence is 16 residues long. V was trimmed by 2 bases and J by 0 bases, leaving 13 bases between them. The germline gives CDR1 MDHEN, CDR2 SYDVKM. The CDR3 is CASSLLAAGMNTEAFF. DNA of the CDR3: TGTGCCAGCAGTTTACTGGCAGCGGGAATGAACACTGAAGCTTTCTTT.

J is TRBJ1-5 and V is TRBV21-1. TRBV21-1 is a pseudogene segment. The CDR3 contains 14 residues. The CDR3 spells CASSKGGLDQPQHF. CDR3 nucleotides: TGTGCCAGCAGCAAAGGAGGGTTGGATCAGCCCCAGCATTTT.

The chain is built from TRBV9 and TRBJ1-2; no definite D call. Germline V CDR1 and CDR2: SGDLS, YYNGEE. V dropped 0 bases and J dropped 2 bases, with 8 bases sitting between them. The length of the CDR3 is 14 residues. The CDR3 DNA reads as TGTGCCAGCAGCGTAGGTCAGGAAAACTATGGCTACACCTTC. Protein: CASSVGQENYGYTF.

The J gene is TRBJ2-5, the V gene TRBV25-1, with 7 bases fitting TRBD2. V was clipped by 5 bases and J by 5 bases; unmatched bases: 8. Germline-derived CDR1 and CDR2 are MGHDK and SYGVNS. This CDR3 has 14 amino acids. DNA for the CDR3: TGTGCCAGCAGTCAACGGGGGGAGTTGGAGACCCAGTACTTC. Protein sequence: CASSQRGELETQYF.

The V and J genes are TRBV7-9 and TRBJ2-7; tentatively, D is TRBD2 (6 bases). Germline V CDR1 and CDR2: SEHNR, FQNEAQ (reference sequence). The V end was cut by 4 bases, the J end by 6 bases, with 22 bases between. The CDR3 has 16 residues. The CDR3 nucleotides are TGTGCCAGCAGCTCGCCCTTGGGAGGAGGGTCGCTCGAGCAGTACTTC. Residues: CASSSPLGGGSLEQYF.

V and J are TRBV7-2 and TRBJ1-1; maybe TRBD1 (5 bases). Germline-derived CDR1 and CDR2 are SGHTA and FQGNSA. This CDR3 region has 13 residues. V was clipped by 1 base and J by 5 bases, with 8 bases between them. CDR3 nucleotides: TGTGCCAGCAGCTTAGGGGGCATGACTGAAGCTTTCTTT. This translates into CASSLGGMTEAFF.

The chain couples TRBV7-3 to TRBJ2-2; 9 bases are a match to TRBD1. Looked up from germline, CDR1 is SGHTA and CDR2 is FQGTGA. The CDR3 runs to 15 residues. Trimming cost V 5 bases and J 5 bases; bases outside gene matches: 6. The CDR3 nucleotides are TGTGCCAGCAGCCTGGACAGGGGAAGTACCGGGGAGCTGTTTTTT. It specifies CASSLDRGSTGELFF.

The V call is TRBV5-1, the J call TRBJ2-5; D unresolved. With 0 bases removed from V and 1 base from J, the gap between germline ends came to 10 bases. CDR1 is SGHRS, CDR2 YFSETQ, per germline. The CDR3 spans 15 residues. The CDR3 is CASSLATNSQETQYF. DNA of the CDR3: TGCGCCAGCAGCTTGGCCACGAACAGCCAAGAGACCCAGTACTTC.

V gene TRBV28 combines with J gene TRBJ1-4; 8 positions match TRBD1. The CDR3 has 15 residues. With 5 bases clipped from V and 8 bases from J, the junction kept 10 bases outside the gene matches. Germline loops: CDR1 MDHEN, CDR2 SYDVKM. The CDR3 DNA follows: TGTGCCAGCAGTCCACGACAGGGGATGCGGGAAAAACTGTTTTTT. Its protein product is CASSPRQGMREKLFF.

J is TRBJ2-7 and V is TRBV7-9; D tentatively fits TRBD1 or TRBD2 (6 bases each). Between the trimmed V and J ends, which lost 6 bases and 3 bases, there was a span of 15 bases. The germline V gene has CDR1 SEHNR and CDR2 FQNEAQ (reference sequence). This CDR3 comprises 14 residues. Here the CDR3 DNA reads TGTGCCAGCAGTCTCGGGGGCCCCCGCTACGAGCAGTACTTC. Protein: CASSLGGPRYEQYF.

V gene TRBV7-2 combines with J gene TRBJ2-3; 11 positions agree with TRBD2. The CDR3 runs 18 residues. The ends lost 8 bases at V and 1 base at J; junction bases unmatched: 14. Germline V gives CDR1 SGHTA, CDR2 FQGNSA. CDR3 region: CASSVGVAGGRGTDTQYF. CDR3 bases: TGTGCCAGCTCCGTCGGGGTAGCGGGGGGGCGGGGCACAGATACGCAGTATTTT.

This chain uses TRBV7-3 with TRBJ2-1, with TRBD1 identical over 10 bases. Germline values: CDR1 SGHTA, CDR2 FQGTGA. V shed 5 bases, J shed 9 bases, and the junction held 10 bases outside the gene matches. The CDR3 contains 15 residues. The CDR3 nucleotides are TGTGCCAGCAGCACGGGACAGGGGAAAGGCAGTGAGCAGTTCTTC. Its protein is CASSTGQGKGSEQFF.

This clone is termed medium-sized. The identical CDR3 is also encoded by other nucleotide sequences in the sample. The V and J genes are TRBV7-6 and TRBJ1-4; a possible D gene is TRBD1 (5 bases). The V gene lost 5 bases and the J gene lost 0 bases, with 10 bases spanning the gap. CDR1 and CDR2 from the germline V gene are SGHVS and FNYEAQ. The CDR3 is made up of 15 amino acids. CDR3 DNA: TGTGCCAGCAGCCCAACAGGATCAACTAATGAAAAACTGTTTTTT. Protein: CASSPTGSTNEKLFF.

The rearrangement uses TRBV11-3 and TRBJ2-1; 13 bases are a match to TRBD2. In germline, CDR1 is SGHNT, CDR2 YENEEA. The length of the CDR3 is 15 residues. The V and J ends lost 5 bases and 7 bases, in that order; junction bases with no gene match: 5. The CDR3: CASSLGTSGMNEQFF. CDR3 nucleotide sequence: TGTGCCAGCAGCCTAGGGACTAGCGGGATGAATGAGCAGTTCTTC.

In this sample, this clone turned up once. V and J are TRBV5-4 and TRBJ2-1; 8 nucleotides line up with TRBD2. CDR3 size: 15 residues. Germline lookup yields CDR1 SGHNT and CDR2 YYREEE (reference sequence). V lost 4 bases to trimming and J lost 8 bases; unmatched junction nucleotides: 11. Here the CDR3 reads CASSPHPTSADEQFF. Here the CDR3 DNA reads TGTGCCAGCAGCCCCCACCCGACTAGCGCGGATGAGCAGTTCTTC.

The V gene is TRBV25-1, the J gene TRBJ2-2, with unresolved D. The V end lost 3 bases, the J end lost 6 bases, and 5 bases lay between the germline ends. CDR1 MGHDK and CDR2 SYGVNS come from the germline V gene. The CDR3 runs 12 residues. The CDR3 protein is CASSDSSGELFF. The CDR3 coding sequence is TGTGCCAGCAGTGACTCCTCCGGGGAGCTGTTTTTT.

The V and J genes are TRBV27 and TRBJ2-7; TRBD2 aligns across 10 bases. CDR1 and CDR2 from the germline V gene are MNHEY and SMNVEV (reference sequence). The CDR3 extends over 17 amino acids. V lost 2 bases to trimming and J lost 5 bases; unmatched junction nucleotides: 12. The CDR3: CASSLSPPSGRRNEQYF. DNA of the CDR3: TGTGCCAGCAGTTTAAGCCCCCCTAGCGGGAGACGGAACGAGCAGTACTTC.

V is TRBV6-6 and J is TRBJ2-7; 10 bases map to TRBD1. The CDR3 has 15 amino acids. Germline V gene sequence: CDR1 MNHNY, CDR2 SVGAGI (reference sequence). Trimming at V came to 2 bases and at J to 0 bases, leaving 1 base not matched to a gene. CDR3 in DNA: TGTGCCAGCAGTTACAGGGACAGGGGCTCCTACGAGCAGTACTTC. Its translation is CASSYRDRGSYEQYF.

CDR3 coding DNA: TGTGCCAGCTCAGACTACAGGGGCCACTCTGGAAACACCATATATTTT. This gives the protein CASSDYRGHSGNTIYF. V usage is TRBV18 and J usage is TRBJ1-3; 7 bases are shared with TRBD1. With 5 bases clipped from V and 0 bases from J, the junction kept 7 bases outside the gene matches. Germline V gene data show CDR1 as KGHSH and CDR2 as LQKENI. The CDR3 loop spans 16 amino acids.